This section outlines one T cell receptor (beta chain) sequence together with its context. Germline V gene data show CDR1 as LGHNA and CDR2 as YNFKEQ. The CDR3 sequence is 15 residues long. V was trimmed by 1 base and J by 1 base, leaving 10 bases between them. The data were produced by immunoSEQ multiplex PCR, yet TCRdb's version contains in-frame clones alone and is incomplete. Of some 220,000 clones in the sample, roughly 90% were seen once. Assignment of participants to cohorts was predicated upon participant-reported clinical history. These data originate in a study of blood T cell repertoires in COVID-19. Study summary: The study drew acute and convalescent COVID-19 samples from the United States, Italy and Spain. Sample material is recorded as cDNA or gDNA derived from T cells, B-cell-depleted T cells, or PBMCs.

The receptor's source is a woman aged 50 to 65 in a cohort exposed to, infected with or recovered from COVID-19 (not recorded which). The chain combines TRBV4-2 with TRBJ2-5; maybe TRBD1 (6 bases). What was sequenced was PBMCs or T cells enriched from blood (not recorded which). CDR3 bases: TGTGCCAGCAGCCAAGGGCGACAGGTCCAAGAGACCCAGTACTTC. Amino acids: CASSQGRQVQETQYF.